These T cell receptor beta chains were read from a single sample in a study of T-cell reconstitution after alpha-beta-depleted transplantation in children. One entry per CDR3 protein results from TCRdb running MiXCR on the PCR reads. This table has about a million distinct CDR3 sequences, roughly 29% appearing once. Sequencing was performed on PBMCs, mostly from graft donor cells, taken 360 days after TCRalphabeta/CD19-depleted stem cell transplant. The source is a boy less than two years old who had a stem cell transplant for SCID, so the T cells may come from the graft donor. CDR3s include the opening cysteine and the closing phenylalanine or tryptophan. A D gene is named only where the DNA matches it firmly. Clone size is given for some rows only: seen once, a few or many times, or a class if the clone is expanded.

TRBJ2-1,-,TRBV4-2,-,TGTGCCAGCAGCCTCGACCAGGGATGGGGATACAATGAGCAGTTCTTC,CASSLDQGWGYNEQFF
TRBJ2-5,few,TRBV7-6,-,TGTGCCAGCAGCTTTGGGGGAACTAGGCTCGGGGAGACCCAGTACTTC,CASSFGGTRLGETQYF
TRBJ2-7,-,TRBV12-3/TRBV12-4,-,TGTGCCAGCAGTACCCGGGAAAGGGTCCACGAGCAGTACTTC,CASSTRERVHEQYF
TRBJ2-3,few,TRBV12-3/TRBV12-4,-,TGTGCCAGCAGTTTCCAGGGATCAGATACGCAGTATTTT,CASSFQGSDTQYF
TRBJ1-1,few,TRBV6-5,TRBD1,TGTGCCAGCAGTTACTCTGGGGACAGGAGTACTGAAGCTTTCTTT,CASSYSGDRSTEAFF
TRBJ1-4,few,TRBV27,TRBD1,TGTGCCAGCAGTACCCGGGCCCAGGGGGAAAAACTGTTGTTT,CASSTRAQGEKLLF
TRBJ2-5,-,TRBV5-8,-,TGTGCCAGCAGCTTGGGCATGAGGGGGGGGGGAGAGACCCAGTACTTC,CASSLGMRGGGETQYF
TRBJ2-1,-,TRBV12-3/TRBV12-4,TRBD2,TGTGCCAGTGGTAAACCGGGACTAGCGGGGGGGCAGAACTTCAATGAGCAGTTCTTC,CASGKPGLAGGQNFNEQFF
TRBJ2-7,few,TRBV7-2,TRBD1,TGTGCCAGCAGCTTAGGGGGGACAGGGGCCTGGGAGCAGTACTTC,CASSLGGTGAWEQYF
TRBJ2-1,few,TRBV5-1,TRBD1,TGCGCCAGTTCACAGGGGGCCCCCAATGAGCAGTTCTTC,CASSQGAPNEQFF
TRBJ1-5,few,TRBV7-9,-,TGTGCCAGCAGCCCCCTGCCCCCACGTTCCGGGGGTCAGCCCCAGCATTTT,CASSPLPPRSGGQPQHF
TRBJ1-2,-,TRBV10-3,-,TGTGCCATCATGACCCCTTTTTACGGCTACACCTTC,CAIMTPFYGYTF
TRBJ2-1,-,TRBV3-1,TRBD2,TGTGCCAGCTGCCCAGATGCTCTAGCGGGGGTTCCCTGGGGCAATGAGCAGTTCTTC,CASCPDALAGVPWGNEQFF
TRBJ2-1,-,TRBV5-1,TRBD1,TGCGCCAGCAGCCTCCGACAGGGGGCGAGCTCCTACAATGAGCAGTTCTTC,CASSLRQGASSYNEQFF
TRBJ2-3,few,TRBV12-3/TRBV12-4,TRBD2,TGTGCCAGCAGTTTAGGGCTAGCGGGGACTCCTAGCACAGATACGCAGTATTTT,CASSLGLAGTPSTDTQYF
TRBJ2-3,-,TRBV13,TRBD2,TGTGCCAGCAGCTCGAGAAGCGGGGGCAAATGGCAGGAGCCAGATACGCAGTATTTT,CASSSRSGGKWQEPDTQYF
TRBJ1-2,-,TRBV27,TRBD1,TGTGCCAGCAGAATGACAGGGGGAGGGGGCTACACCTTC,CASRMTGGGGYTF
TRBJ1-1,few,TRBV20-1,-,TGCAGTGCTAGAGATCCCGCAGGGAGGAACACTGAAGCTTTCTTT,CSARDPAGRNTEAFF
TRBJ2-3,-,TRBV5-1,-,TGCGCCAGCAGCTTGGATCGTCGGGGAAGGGATACGCAGTATTTT,CASSLDRRGRDTQYF
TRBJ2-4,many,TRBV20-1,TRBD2,TGCAGTGCCCAGACTAGCGGGGGGGTAGCCAAAAACATTCAGTACTTC,CSAQTSGGVAKNIQYF
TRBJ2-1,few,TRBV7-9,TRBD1,TGTGCCAGCAGCTCAACGACAGGGTTGGATGAGCAGTTCTTC,CASSSTTGLDEQFF
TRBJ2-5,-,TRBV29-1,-,TGCAGCGTAGGGCCGCTTCTTAGTGAGACCCAGTACTTC,CSVGPLLSETQYF
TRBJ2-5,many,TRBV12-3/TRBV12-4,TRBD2,TGTGCCAGCAGGCCAAGTCAGCGGGGGATCGCAGAGACCCAGTACTTC,CASRPSQRGIAETQYF
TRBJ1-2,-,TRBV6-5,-,TGTGCCAGCAGTTACTCGGGCCAGAGAGATGGCTACACCTTC,CASSYSGQRDGYTF
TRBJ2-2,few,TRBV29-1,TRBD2,TGCAGCACTCGGACTAGCGGGCGCACCGGGGAGCTGTTTTTT,CSTRTSGRTGELFF
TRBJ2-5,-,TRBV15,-,TGTGCCACCAGCATTCAGAGGCAGGACTGGGTCTACTTC,CATSIQRQDWVYF
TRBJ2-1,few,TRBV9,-,TGTGCCAGCAGCGTAGAAAGTGTGTTGAGCTCCTACAATGAGCAGTTCTTC,CASSVESVLSSYNEQFF
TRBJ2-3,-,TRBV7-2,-,TGTGCCAGCAGCTCGGGAAATACGCAGTATTTT,CASSSGNTQYF
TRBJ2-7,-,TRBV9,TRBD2,TGTGCCAGCAGCAGGGGACTAGCGGGGAGCGAGCAGTACTTC,CASSRGLAGSEQYF
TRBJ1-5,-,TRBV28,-,TGTGCCAGCAGTTTCCAGGGCGGGAGCAATCAGCCCCAGCATTTT,CASSFQGGSNQPQHF
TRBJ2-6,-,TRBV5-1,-,TGCGCCAGCAGCTTGGGGTTCCAGTTGGCCAACGTCCTGACTTTC,CASSLGFQLANVLTF
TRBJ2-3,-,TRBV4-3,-,TGCGCCAGCAGCCAACCGGGATCCCCTCAAGATGCGCAGTATTTT,CASSQPGSPQDAQYF